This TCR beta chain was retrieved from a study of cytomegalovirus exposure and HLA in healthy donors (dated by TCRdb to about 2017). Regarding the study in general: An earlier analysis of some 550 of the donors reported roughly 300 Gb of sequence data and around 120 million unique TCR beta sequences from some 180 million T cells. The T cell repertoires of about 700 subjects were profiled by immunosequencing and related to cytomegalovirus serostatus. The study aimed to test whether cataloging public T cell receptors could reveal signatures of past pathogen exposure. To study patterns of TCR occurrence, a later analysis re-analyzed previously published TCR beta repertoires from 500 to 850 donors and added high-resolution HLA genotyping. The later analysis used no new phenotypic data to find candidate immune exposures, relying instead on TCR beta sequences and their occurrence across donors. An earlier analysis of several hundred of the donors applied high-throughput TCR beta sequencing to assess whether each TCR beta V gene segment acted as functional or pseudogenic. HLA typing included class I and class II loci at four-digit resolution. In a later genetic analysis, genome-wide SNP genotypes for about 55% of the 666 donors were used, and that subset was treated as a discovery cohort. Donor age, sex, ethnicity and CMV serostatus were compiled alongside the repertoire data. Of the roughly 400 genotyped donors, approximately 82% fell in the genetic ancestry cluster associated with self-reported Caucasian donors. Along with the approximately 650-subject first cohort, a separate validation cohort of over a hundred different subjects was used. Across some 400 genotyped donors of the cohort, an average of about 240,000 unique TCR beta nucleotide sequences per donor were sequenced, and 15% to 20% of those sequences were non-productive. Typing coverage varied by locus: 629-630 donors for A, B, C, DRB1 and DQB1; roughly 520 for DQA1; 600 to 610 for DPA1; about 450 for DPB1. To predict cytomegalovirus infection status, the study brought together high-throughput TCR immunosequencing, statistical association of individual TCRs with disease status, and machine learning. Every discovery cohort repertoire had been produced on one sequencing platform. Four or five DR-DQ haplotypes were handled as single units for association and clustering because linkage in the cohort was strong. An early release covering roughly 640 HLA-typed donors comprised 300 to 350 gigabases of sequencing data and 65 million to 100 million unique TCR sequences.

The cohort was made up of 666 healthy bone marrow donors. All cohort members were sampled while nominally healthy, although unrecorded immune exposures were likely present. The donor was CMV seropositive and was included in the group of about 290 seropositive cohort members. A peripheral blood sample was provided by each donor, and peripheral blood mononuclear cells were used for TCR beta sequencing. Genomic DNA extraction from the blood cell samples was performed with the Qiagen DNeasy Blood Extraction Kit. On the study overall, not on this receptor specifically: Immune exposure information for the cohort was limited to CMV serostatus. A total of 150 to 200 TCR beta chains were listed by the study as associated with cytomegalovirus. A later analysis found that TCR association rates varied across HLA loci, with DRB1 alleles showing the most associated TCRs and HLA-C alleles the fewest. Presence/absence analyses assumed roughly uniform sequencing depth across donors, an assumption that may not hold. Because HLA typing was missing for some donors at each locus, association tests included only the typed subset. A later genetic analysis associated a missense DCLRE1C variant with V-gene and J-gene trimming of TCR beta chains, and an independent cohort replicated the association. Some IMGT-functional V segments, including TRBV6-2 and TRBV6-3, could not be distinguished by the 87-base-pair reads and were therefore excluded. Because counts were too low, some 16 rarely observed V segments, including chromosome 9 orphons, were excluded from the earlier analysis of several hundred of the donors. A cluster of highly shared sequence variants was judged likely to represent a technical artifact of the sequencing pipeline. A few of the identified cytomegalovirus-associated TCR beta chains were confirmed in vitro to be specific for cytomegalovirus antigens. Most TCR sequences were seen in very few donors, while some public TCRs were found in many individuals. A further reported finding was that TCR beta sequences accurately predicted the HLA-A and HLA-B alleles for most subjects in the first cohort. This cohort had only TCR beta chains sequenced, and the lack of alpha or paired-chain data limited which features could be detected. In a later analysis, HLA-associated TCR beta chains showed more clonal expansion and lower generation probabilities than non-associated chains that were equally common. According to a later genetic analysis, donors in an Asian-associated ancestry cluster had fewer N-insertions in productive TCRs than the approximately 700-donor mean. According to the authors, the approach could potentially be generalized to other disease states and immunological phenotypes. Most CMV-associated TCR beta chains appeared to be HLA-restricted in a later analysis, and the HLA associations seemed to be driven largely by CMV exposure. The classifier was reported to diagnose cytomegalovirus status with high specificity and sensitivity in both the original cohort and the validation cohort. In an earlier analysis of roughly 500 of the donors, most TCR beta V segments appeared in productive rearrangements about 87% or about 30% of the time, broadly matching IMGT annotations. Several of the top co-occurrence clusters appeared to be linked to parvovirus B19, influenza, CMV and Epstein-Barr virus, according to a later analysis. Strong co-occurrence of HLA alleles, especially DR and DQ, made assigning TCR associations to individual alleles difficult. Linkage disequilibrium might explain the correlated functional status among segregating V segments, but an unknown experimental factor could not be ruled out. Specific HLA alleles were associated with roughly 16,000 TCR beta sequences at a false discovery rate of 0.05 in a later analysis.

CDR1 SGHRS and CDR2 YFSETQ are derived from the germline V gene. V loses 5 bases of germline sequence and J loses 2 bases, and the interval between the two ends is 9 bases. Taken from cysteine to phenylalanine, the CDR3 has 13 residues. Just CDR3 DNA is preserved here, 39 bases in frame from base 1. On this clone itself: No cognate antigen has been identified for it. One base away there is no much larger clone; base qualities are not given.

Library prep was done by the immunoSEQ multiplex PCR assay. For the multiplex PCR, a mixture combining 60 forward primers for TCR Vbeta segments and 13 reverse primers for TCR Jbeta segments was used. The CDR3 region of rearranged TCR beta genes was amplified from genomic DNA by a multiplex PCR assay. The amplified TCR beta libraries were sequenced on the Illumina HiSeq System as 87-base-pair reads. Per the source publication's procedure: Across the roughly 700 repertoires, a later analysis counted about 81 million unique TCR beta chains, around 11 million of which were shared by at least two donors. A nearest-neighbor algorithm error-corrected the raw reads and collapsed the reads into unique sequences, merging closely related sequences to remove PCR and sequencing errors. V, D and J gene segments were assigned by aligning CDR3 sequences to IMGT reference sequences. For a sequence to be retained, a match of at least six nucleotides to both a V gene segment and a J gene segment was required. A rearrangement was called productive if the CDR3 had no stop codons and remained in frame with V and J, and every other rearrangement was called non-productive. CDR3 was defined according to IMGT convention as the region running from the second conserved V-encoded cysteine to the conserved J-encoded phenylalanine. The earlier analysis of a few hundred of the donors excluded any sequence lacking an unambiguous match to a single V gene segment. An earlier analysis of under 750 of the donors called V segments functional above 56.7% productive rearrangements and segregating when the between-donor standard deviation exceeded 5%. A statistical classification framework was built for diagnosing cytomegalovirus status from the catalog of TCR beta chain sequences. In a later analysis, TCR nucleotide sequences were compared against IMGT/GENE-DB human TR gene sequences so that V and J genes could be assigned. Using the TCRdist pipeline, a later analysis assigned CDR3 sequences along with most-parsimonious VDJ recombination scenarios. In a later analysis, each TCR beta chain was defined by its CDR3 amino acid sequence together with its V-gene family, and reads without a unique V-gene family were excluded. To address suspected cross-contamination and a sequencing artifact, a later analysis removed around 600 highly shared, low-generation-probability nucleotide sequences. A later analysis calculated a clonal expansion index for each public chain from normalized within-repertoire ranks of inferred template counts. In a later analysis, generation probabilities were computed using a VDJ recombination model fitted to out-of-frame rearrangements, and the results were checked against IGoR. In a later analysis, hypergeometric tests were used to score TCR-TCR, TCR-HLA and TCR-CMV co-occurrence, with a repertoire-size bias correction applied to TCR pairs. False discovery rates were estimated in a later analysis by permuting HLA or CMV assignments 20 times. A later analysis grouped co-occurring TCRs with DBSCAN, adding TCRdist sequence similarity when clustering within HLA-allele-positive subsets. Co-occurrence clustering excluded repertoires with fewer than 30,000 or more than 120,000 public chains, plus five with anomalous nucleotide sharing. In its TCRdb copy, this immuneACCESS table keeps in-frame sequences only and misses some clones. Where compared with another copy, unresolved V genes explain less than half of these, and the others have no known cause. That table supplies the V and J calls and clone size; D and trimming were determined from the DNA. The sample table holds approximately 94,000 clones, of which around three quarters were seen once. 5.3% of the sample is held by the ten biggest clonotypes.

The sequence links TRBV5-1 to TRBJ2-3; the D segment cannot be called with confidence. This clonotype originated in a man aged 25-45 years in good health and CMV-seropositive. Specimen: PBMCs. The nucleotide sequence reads TGCGCCAGCAGTTTCTACTACACAGATACGCAGTATTTT. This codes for CASSFYYTDTQYF.